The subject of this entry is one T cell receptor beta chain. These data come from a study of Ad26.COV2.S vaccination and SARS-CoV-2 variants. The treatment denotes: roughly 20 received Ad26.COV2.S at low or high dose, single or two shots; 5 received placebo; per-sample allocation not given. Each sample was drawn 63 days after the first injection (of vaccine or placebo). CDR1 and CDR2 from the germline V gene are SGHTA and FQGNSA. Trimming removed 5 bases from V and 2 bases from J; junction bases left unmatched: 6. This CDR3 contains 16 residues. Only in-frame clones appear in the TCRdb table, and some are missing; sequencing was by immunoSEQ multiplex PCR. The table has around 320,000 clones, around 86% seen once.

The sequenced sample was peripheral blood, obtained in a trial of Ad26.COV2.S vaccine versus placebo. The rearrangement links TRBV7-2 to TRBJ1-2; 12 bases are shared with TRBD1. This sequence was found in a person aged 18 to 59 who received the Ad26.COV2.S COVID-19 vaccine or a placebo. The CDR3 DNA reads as TGTGCCAGCAGCGCAGGGACAGGGGGCTCGAACTATGGCTACACCTTC. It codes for CASSAGTGGSNYGYTF.